The rows below give T cell receptor beta chains drawn from one sample of a study of CD4+ T cells in melanoma. Generated by immunoSEQ multiplex PCR, the TCRdb table keeps only in-frame clones and is missing some. The sample shows 15,000 or so clones, around 69% of them seen only once. What was sequenced was cells from a culture (not recorded whether cultured in vitro). The source is a human donor with melanoma. Both conserved end residues are part of each CDR3. D genes are given only for firm matches. Where a row states a size, it is once, few, many or the class of an expanded clone; other rows omit it.

clone_size,d_call,j_call,v_call,cdr3_nt,cdr3_aa
medium-sized,-,TRBJ1-2,TRBV7-9,TGTGCCAGCAGCTCTACCGGGACGGAAAATGGCTACACCTTC,CASSSTGTENGYTF
once,-,TRBJ1-4,TRBV7-2,TGTGCCAGCAGCCTCCAGCCCCGATTAAGGGGGTATGAAAAACTGTTTTTT,CASSLQPRLRGYEKLFF
-,TRBD1,TRBJ1-2,TRBV19,TGTGCCAGTAGTCGTTCCAGGGGGATCGGCTATGGCTACACCTTC,CASSRSRGIGYGYTF
-,TRBD1,TRBJ1-2,TRBV10-3,TGTGCCATCAGGGACAGGGGGCTCCTCTATGGCTACACCTTC,CAIRDRGLLYGYTF
-,-,TRBJ1-1,TRBV6-1,TGTGCCAGCAGAAGACATGTGGACACTGAAGCTTTCTTT,CASRRHVDTEAFF
-,TRBD1,TRBJ1-2,TRBV6-1,TGTGCCAGCAGATTGGACAGGATCGGTGGCTACACCTTC,CASRLDRIGGYTF
-,-,TRBJ2-3,TRBV11-2,TGTGCCAGCAGCTTAGACCCGGGGTCGGGCACAGATACGCAGTATTTT,CASSLDPGSGTDTQYF
few,TRBD1,TRBJ1-2,TRBV2,TGTGCCAGCAGTGAAGGGGGTGGGACAGGGACGGCCTATGGCTACACCTTC,CASSEGGGTGTAYGYTF
few,-,TRBJ1-2,TRBV30,TGTGCCTGGAGTCTCCATGGGAATGGCTACACCTTC,CAWSLHGNGYTF
-,-,TRBJ2-1,TRBV5-1,TGCGCCAGCAGCCAGAGCTCCTACAATGAGCAGTTCTTC,CASSQSSYNEQFF
-,-,TRBJ2-7,TRBV5-4,TGTGCCAGCAGCCGCCGGGGATACAGCTCCTACGAGCAGTACTTC,CASSRRGYSSYEQYF
-,TRBD1,TRBJ1-2,TRBV7-8,TGTGCCAGCAGCCTGACAGGGCATGGCTACACCTTC,CASSLTGHGYTF